These T cell receptor beta chains were read from a single sample in a study of early T cells in non-severe SARS-CoV-2 infection. TCRdb reprocessed the 5' RACE reads with MiXCR, giving one entry per CDR3 protein. The sample has roughly 36,000 distinct CDR3 sequences, approximately 5% seen once. Sequencing input: whole blood. These receptors all come from an adult who was a healthcare worker with PCR-confirmed SARS-CoV-2 infection or an uninfected control (not recorded which). CDR3s include the opening cysteine and the closing phenylalanine or tryptophan. A D gene is named only where the DNA matches it firmly. Clone size is stated in some rows and not others, as once, few, many or a class when expanded.

TRBV7-9,TRBD2,many,TRBJ2-2,TGTGCCAGCAGCCACCTGGGACTAGCGGGGGAGCCGAGAGGGGAGCTGTTTTTT,CASSHLGLAGEPRGELFF
TRBV11-2,TRBD2,few,TRBJ2-5,TGTGCCAGCAGCCCCGTTCAGGGAGGGCGGCGAGAGACCCAGTACTTC,CASSPVQGGRRETQYF
TRBV7-2,.,few,TRBJ2-2,TGTGCCAGCAGCTACAGGGGAGGTAGTGCCGGGGAGCTGTTTTTT,CASSYRGGSAGELFF
TRBV3-1,TRBD1,many,TRBJ2-7,TGTGCCAGCAGCTCCCGACAGGGGTACGAGCAGTACTTC,CASSSRQGYEQYF
TRBV29-1,.,.,TRBJ1-1,TGCAGCGTTGCCCTGAACACTGAAGCTTTCTTT,CSVALNTEAFF
TRBV20-1,.,many,TRBJ1-4,TGCAGTGCTAGAGATCTGAGAGGGGAACTGTTTTTT,CSARDLRGELFF
TRBV29-1,.,few,TRBJ2-3,TGCAGCGTTGACCAGGGGGGAGTCACAGATACGCAGTATTTT,CSVDQGGVTDTQYF
TRBV20-1,TRBD1,many,TRBJ2-3,TGCAGTGCAAGTGGGACAGCAGGGACCGGTACGCAGTATTTT,CSASGTAGTGTQYF
TRBV12-5,TRBD1,many,TRBJ2-1,TGTGCTAGTGGTTGGGGACAGGGGCAGGGTGAGCAGTTCTTC,CASGWGQGQGEQFF
TRBV5-5,TRBD2,few,TRBJ2-2,TGTGCCAGCAGCTTGGCCGTCGGGGGGACCGGGGAGCTGTTTTTT,CASSLAVGGTGELFF
TRBV6-2/TRBV6-3,TRBD1,many,TRBJ2-7,TGTGCCAGCCGACAGGGATCCTACGAGCAGTACTTC,CASRQGSYEQYF
TRBV7-6,TRBD2,few,TRBJ2-2,TGTGCCAGCAGTGTGACTAGCGGGGGGGTAACACCCGGGGAGCTGTTTTTT,CASSVTSGGVTPGELFF
TRBV30,.,many,TRBJ2-1,TGTGCCTGGAGTGACGGGAACTCCTACAATGAGCAGTTCTTC,CAWSDGNSYNEQFF
TRBV9,.,many,TRBJ2-5,TGTGCCAGCAGCGTAGCCGCCAGGGGAGGGAGCGAGACCCAGTACTTC,CASSVAARGGSETQYF
TRBV28,TRBD1,many,TRBJ2-3,TGTGCCAGCAGTTTACGGCAGGGGGTCGCAGATACGCAGTATTTT,CASSLRQGVADTQYF
TRBV9,TRBD2,many,TRBJ2-3,TGTGCCAGCAGCGCCCGCATTGGGACTAGCGGGGTTAGCACAGATACGCAGTATTTT,CASSARIGTSGVSTDTQYF
TRBV4-2,.,many,TRBJ1-5,TGTGCCAGCAGCCAGAACCCCGGTGGGGCTCAGCCCCAGCATTTT,CASSQNPGGAQPQHF
TRBV18,.,.,TRBJ1-1,TGTGCCAGCTCAGAACAGGGAGGAAGGACTGAAGCTTTCTTT,CASSEQGGRTEAFF
TRBV6-2/TRBV6-3,TRBD2,many,TRBJ2-3,TGTGCCAGCAGTCATCTTATAGCGGGGGGTCCCACAGATACGCAGTATTTT,CASSHLIAGGPTDTQYF
TRBV2,.,few,TRBJ1-6,TGTGCCAGCAGCCCAGAGAATTCACCCCTCCACTTT,CASSPENSPLHF
TRBV12-3/TRBV12-4,TRBD1,many,TRBJ1-2,TGTGCCAGCAGTGGACAGGGAAAGTCCTATGGCTACACCTTC,CASSGQGKSYGYTF
TRBV6-1,.,many,TRBJ2-3,TGTGCCAGCGGAGGGGAATCCCACCCAGATACGCAGTATTTT,CASGGESHPDTQYF
TRBV6-1,TRBD1,many,TRBJ2-7,TGTGCCAGCAGTGAACGTCCGGGACAGCCCTACGAGCAGTACTTC,CASSERPGQPYEQYF
TRBV7-9,TRBD2,many,TRBJ2-3,TGTGCCAGCAGCAGGGCCGTGGCGGGGGGCAACACAGATACGCAGTATTTT,CASSRAVAGGNTDTQYF
TRBV27,.,many,TRBJ2-7,TGTGCCAGCAGTTTAAAAGAGGGCTACGAGCAGTACTTC,CASSLKEGYEQYF
TRBV5-1,TRBD2,few,TRBJ2-3,TGCGCCAGCAGCTCGACTAGCGCCAGCACAGATACGCAGTATTTT,CASSSTSASTDTQYF
TRBV28,.,many,TRBJ2-5,TGTGCCAGCAGCCTTCCGGACTCGCGGCAGGTGACCCAGTACTTC,CASSLPDSRQVTQYF
TRBV7-9,TRBD1,many,TRBJ2-1,TGTGCCAGCAGCTTAGCGAGTGACAGGGCTCGTGAGCAGTTCTTC,CASSLASDRAREQFF
TRBV9,.,many,TRBJ2-3,TGTGCCAGCAGCGTAGAGGGTAGCACAGATACGCAGTATTTT,CASSVEGSTDTQYF
TRBV20-1,TRBD1,many,TRBJ1-4,TGCAGTGCTGGGCAGGGGGCGGGCGAAAAACTGTTTTTT,CSAGQGAGEKLFF
TRBV7-8,.,many,TRBJ2-7,TGTGCCAGCAGCTTACCCCGGGAAAAGCCAACCTACGAGCAGTACTTC,CASSLPREKPTYEQYF
TRBV20-1,.,many,TRBJ1-5,TGCAGTGCTAGCTGGACAGTTAGCAATCAGCCCCAGCATTTT,CSASWTVSNQPQHF
TRBV3-2,.,many,TRBJ2-7,TGTGCCAGCAGCTCCCTTTTTATCTACGAGCAGTACTTC,CASSSLFIYEQYF
TRBV20-1,.,many,TRBJ1-2,TGCAGTGCCCTGGACGTCCGAGGCTACACCTTC,CSALDVRGYTF
TRBV7-2,.,many,TRBJ1-1,TGTGCCAGCAGCCCCAGATGGGAAGGGACTGAAGCTTTCTTT,CASSPRWEGTEAFF
TRBV2,.,few,TRBJ2-6,TGTGCCAGCAGTGAAGCTCTCGTCGGGGCCAACGTCCTGACTTTC,CASSEALVGANVLTF
TRBV27,.,few,TRBJ2-1,TGTGCCAGCAGTTTACCGGGTATCTCCAATGAGCAGTTCTTC,CASSLPGISNEQFF
TRBV4-3,.,many,TRBJ2-7,TGCGCCAGCAGCCAAGATCATGGGCCAACCGGGCAGTACTTC,CASSQDHGPTGQYF
TRBV18,.,many,TRBJ2-3,TGTGCCAGCTCACCACCCCTAACCACAGATACGCAGTATTTT,CASSPPLTTDTQYF
TRBV5-1,.,many,TRBJ2-3,TGCGCCAGCAGCCCTACGTCACCCACAGATACGCAGTATTTT,CASSPTSPTDTQYF
TRBV5-4,.,many,TRBJ2-5,TGTGCCAGCAGCCGTGACAAGGGCGGGGAGACCCAGTACTTC,CASSRDKGGETQYF
TRBV7-9,.,many,TRBJ2-5,TGTGCCAGCAGCTTAGCGGCCAGCCAAGAGACCCAGTACTTC,CASSLAASQETQYF
TRBV29-1,TRBD1,many,TRBJ2-1,TGCAGCGTTCCAGAACCGGGACAGGACCTCAATGAGCAGTTCTTC,CSVPEPGQDLNEQFF
TRBV18,.,few,TRBJ1-6,TGTGCCAGCTCATCCAGTACCAATAATTCACCCCTCCACTTT,CASSSSTNNSPLHF
TRBV7-6,.,many,TRBJ2-1,TGTGCCAGCAGCTTAGAAGGCGGGGAGTACAATGAGCAGTTCTTC,CASSLEGGEYNEQFF